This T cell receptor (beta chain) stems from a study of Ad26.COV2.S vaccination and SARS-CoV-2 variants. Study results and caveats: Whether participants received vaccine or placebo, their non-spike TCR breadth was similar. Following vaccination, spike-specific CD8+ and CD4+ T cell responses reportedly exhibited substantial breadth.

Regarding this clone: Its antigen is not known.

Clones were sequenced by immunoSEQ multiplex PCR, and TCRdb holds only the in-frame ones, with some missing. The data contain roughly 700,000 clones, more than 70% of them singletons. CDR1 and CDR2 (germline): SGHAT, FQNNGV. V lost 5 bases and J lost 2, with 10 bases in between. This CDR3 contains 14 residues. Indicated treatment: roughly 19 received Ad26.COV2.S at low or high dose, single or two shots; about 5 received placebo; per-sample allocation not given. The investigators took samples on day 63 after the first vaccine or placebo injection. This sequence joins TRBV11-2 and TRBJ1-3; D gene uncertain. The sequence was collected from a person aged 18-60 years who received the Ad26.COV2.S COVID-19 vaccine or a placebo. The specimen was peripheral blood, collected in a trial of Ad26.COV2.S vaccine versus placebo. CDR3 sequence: CASSLVEAGNTIYF. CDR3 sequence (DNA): TGTGCCAGCAGCCTCGTCGAGGCTGGAAACACCATATATTTT.